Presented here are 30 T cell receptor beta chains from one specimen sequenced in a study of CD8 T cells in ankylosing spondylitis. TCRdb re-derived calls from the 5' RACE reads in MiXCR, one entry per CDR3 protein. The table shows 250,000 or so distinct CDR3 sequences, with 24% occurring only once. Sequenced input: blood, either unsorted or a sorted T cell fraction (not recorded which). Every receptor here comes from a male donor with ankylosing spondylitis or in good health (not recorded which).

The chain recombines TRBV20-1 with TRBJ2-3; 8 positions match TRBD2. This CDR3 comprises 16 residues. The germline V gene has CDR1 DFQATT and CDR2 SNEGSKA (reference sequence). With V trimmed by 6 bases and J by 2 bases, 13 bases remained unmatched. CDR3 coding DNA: TGCAGTGCCCTCCCGCTTCCGGGGGGGTCCACAGATACGCAGTATTTT. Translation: CSALPLPGGSTDTQYF.

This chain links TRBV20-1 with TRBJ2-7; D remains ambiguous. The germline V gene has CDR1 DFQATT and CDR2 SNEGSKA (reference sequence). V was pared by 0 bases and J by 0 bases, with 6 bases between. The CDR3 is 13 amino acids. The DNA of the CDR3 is TGCAGTGCTAGAGAAACTAACTCCTACGAGCAGTACTTC. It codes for CSARETNSYEQYF.

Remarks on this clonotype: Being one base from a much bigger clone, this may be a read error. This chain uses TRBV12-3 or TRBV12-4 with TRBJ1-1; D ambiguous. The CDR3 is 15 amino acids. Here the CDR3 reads CPSSAQTATNTEAFF. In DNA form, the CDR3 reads TGTCCCAGCAGTGCCCAAACGGCGACAAACACTGAAGCTTTCTTT.

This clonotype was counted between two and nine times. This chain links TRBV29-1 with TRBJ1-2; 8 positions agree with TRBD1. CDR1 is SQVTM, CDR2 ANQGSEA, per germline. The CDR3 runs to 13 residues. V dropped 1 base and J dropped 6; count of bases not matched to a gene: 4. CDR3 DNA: TGCAGCGTTGAAGGGGGGGACAGGAATGGCTACACCTTC. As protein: CSVEGGDRNGYTF.

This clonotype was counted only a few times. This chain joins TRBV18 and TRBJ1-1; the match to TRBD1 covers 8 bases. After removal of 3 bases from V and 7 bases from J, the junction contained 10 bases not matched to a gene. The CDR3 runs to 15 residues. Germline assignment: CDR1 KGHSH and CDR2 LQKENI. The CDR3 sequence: CASSPVAGGTGEAFF. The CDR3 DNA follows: TGTGCCAGCTCACCTGTGGCAGGGGGCACCGGTGAAGCTTTCTTT.

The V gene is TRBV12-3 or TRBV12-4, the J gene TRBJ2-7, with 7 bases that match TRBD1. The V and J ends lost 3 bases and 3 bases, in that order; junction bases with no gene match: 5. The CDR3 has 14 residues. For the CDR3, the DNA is TGTGCCAGCAGTTTGACAGGGTGGGGCTACGAGCAGTACTTC. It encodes CASSLTGWGYEQYF.

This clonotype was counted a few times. CDR3 loop: CAISDFGGDQETQYF. Written as DNA, the CDR3 is TGTGCCATCAGTGACTTCGGAGGGGACCAAGAGACCCAGTACTTC. This chain links TRBV10-3 with TRBJ2-5; maybe TRBD2 (6 bases). V was cut by 3 bases and J by 0 bases, with 11 bases left in between. The germline V gene encodes CDR1 ENHRY and CDR2 SYGVKD. The CDR3 spans 15 residues.

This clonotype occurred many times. The DNA of the CDR3 is TGCAGTGCCGCACCTGTGTCGGGAGGAGGCAATCAGCCCCAGCATTTT. Translation gives CSAAPVSGGGNQPQHF. This chain uses TRBV20-1 with TRBJ1-5; no clear D. The CDR3 extends over 16 amino acids. The V and J ends lost 6 bases and 2 bases respectively, with 20 bases between them. Germline V gene sequence: CDR1 DFQATT, CDR2 SNEGSKA (reference sequence).

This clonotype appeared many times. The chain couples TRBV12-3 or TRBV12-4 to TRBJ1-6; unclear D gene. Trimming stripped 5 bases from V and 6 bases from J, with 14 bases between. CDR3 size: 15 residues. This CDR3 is CASSPQATANSPLHF. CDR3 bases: TGTGCCAGCAGTCCTCAGGCGACCGCTAATTCACCCCTCCACTTT.

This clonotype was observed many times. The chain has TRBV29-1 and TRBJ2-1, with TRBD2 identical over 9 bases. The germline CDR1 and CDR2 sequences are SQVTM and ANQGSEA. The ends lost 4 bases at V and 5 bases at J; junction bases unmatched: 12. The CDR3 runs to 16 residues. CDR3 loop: CSVALSGGWANNEQFF. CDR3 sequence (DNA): TGCAGCGTTGCTCTAAGCGGGGGGTGGGCAAACAATGAGCAGTTCTTC.

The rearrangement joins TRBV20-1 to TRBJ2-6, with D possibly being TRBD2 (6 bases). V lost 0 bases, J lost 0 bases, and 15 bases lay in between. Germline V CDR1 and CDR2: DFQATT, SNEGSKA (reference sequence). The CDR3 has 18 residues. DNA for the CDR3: TGCAGTGCTAGAGATCGCCGGGGGACCAGCTCTGGGGCCAACGTCCTGACTTTC. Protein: CSARDRRGTSSGANVLTF.

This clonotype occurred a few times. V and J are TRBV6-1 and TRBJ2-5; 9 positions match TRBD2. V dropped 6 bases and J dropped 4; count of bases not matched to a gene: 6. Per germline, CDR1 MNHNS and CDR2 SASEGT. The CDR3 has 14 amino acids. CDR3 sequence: CASRESGGPETQYF. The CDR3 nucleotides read TGTGCCAGCAGAGAAAGCGGGGGGCCAGAGACCCAGTACTTC.

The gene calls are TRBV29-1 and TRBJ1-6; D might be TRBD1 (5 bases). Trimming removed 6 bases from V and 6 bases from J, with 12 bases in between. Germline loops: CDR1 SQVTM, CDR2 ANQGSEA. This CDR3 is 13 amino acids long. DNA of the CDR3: TGCAGCGTGGCCCAGGGACTTAATTCACCCCTCCACTTT. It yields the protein CSVAQGLNSPLHF.

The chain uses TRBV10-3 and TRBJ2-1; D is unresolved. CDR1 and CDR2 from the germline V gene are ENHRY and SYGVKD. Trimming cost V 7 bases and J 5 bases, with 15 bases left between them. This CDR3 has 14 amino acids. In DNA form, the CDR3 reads TGTGCCATCACTGATTTGGGTGCCAACAATGAGCAGTTCTTC. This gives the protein CAITDLGANNEQFF.

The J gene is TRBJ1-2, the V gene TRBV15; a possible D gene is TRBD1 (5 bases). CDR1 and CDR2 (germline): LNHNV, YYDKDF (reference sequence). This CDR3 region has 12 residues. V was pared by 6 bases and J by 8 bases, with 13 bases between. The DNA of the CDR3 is TGTGCCACCAGTCTAGCCCAGGGAGGCTACACCTTC. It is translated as CATSLAQGGYTF.

The chain's CDR3 is CASSNSGGANEQYF. CDR3 coding DNA: TGTGCCAGCAGTAACAGCGGGGGGGCCAACGAGCAGTACTTC. The genes are TRBV12-3 or TRBV12-4 and TRBJ2-7; 10 bases map to TRBD2. There are 14 residues in the CDR3. J lost 5 bases, V lost 5 bases, and 6 bases had no gene match.

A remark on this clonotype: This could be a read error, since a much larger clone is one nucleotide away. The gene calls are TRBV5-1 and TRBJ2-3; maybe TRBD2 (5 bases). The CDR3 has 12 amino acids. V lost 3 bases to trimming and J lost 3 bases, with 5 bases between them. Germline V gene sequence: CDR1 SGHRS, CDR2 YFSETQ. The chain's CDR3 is CASSWRTDTQYF. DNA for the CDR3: TGCGCCAGCAGCTGGAGGACAGATACGCAGTATTTT.

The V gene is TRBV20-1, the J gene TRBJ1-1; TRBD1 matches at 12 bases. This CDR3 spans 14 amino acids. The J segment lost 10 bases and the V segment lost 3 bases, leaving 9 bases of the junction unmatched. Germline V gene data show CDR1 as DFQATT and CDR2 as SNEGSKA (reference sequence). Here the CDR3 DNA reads TGCAGTGCTAGTGGGACAGGGGGCATCAAGGGAGCTTTCTTT. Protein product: CSASGTGGIKGAFF.

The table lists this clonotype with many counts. In DNA form, the CDR3 reads TGTGCCAGTAGTGAGCTGACAGGAGCAAACACTGAAGCTTTCTTT. This encodes CASSELTGANTEAFF. The chain is built from TRBV19 and TRBJ1-1; TRBD1 might be the D (6 bases). Germline-derived CDR1 and CDR2 are LNHDA and SQIVND (reference sequence). This CDR3 has 15 amino acids. The germline V and J ends were trimmed by 5 bases and 2 bases, with 15 bases remaining between them.

The CDR3 DNA is TGCGCCAGCAGCCGAACGGGGGCGGCAGCGTCCTACGAGCAGTACTTC. This encodes CASSRTGAAASYEQYF. The J gene is TRBJ2-7, the V gene TRBV5-1, with D perhaps given as TRBD1 or TRBD2 (6 bases each). CDR1 is SGHRS and CDR2 is YFSETQ in the germline V gene. The CDR3 contains 16 residues. Trimming took 4 bases from V and 1 from J, leaving 18 bases between them.

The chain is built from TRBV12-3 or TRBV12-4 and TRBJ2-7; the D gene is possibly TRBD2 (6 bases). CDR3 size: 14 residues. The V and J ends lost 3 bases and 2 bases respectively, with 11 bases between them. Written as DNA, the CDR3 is TGTGCCAGCAGTTTTGCGGGACGGGCCTACGAGCAGTACTTC. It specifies CASSFAGRAYEQYF.

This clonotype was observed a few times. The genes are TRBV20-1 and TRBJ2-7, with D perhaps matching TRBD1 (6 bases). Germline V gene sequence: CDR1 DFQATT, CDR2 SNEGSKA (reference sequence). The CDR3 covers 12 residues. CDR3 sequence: CSVGDTRYEQYF. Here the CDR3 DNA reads TGCAGCGTTGGGGACACCCGCTACGAGCAGTACTTC.

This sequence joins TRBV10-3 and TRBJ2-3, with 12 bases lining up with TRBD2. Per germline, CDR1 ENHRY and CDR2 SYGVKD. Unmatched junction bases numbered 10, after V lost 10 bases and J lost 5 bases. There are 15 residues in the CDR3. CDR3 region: CATTSGGPRGDTQYF. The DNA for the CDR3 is TGTGCCACCACTAGCGGGGGGCCCCGAGGAGATACGCAGTATTTT.

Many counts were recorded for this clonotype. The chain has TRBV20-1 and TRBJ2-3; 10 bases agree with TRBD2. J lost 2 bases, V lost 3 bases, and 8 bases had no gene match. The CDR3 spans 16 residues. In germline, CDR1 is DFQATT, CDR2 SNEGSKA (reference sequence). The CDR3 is CSASKVAGGLTDTQYF. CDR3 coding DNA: TGCAGTGCTAGTAAGGTAGCGGGGGGCCTCACAGATACGCAGTATTTT.

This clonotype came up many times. CDR3 nucleotide sequence: TGCAGCGGCCAGTGGGGGGCTGAGACCCAGTACTTC. As protein: CSGQWGAETQYF. The chain is built from TRBV29-1 and TRBJ2-5, with D perhaps being TRBD1 or TRBD2 (6 bases each). From germline, CDR1 is SQVTM and CDR2 ANQGSEA. CDR3 length equals 12 residues. V was trimmed by 7 bases and J by 5 bases, leaving 14 bases between them.

The CDR3 DNA sequence: TGTGCCAGCAGCGTAGTGCCTAGCGGGGGGGGTGCAGATACGCAGTATTTT. Translating gives CASSVVPSGGGADTQYF. The V and J genes are TRBV9 and TRBJ2-3, with 12 nucleotides matching TRBD2. The CDR3 is made up of 17 amino acids. J was trimmed by 4 bases and V by 0 bases; bases with no gene match: 6. Germline values: CDR1 SGDLS, CDR2 YYNGEE.

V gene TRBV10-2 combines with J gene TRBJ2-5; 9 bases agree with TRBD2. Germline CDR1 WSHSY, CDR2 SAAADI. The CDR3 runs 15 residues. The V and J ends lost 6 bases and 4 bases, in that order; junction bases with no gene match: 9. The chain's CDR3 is CASRTGTSSRETQYF. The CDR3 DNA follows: TGCGCCAGCAGGACCGGGACTAGCTCACGAGAGACCCAGTACTTC.

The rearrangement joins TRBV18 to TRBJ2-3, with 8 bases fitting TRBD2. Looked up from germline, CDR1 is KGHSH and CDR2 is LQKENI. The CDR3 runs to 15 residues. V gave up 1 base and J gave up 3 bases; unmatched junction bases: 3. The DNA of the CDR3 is TGTGCCAGCTCACCACTTCAGCGGGGGACAGATACGCAGTATTTT. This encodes CASSPLQRGTDTQYF.

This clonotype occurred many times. In nucleotides, the CDR3 is TGCAGTGCTAGAGAGGGACAGGGGAGAGAGTACTTC. This encodes CSAREGQGREYF. The rearrangement uses TRBV20-1 and TRBJ2-7; TRBD1 agrees at 10 bases. Germline V CDR1 and CDR2: DFQATT, SNEGSKA (reference sequence). With V trimmed by 0 bases and J by 11 bases, 4 bases remained unmatched. The CDR3 is 12 amino acids.

The CDR3 DNA is TGCAGTGCTATCCGGGACAGGGTAATGGGTACTGAAGCTTTCTTT. It is translated as CSAIRDRVMGTEAFF. This chain uses TRBV20-1 with TRBJ1-1; 9 nucleotides match TRBD1. With V trimmed by 4 bases and J by 5 bases, 11 bases remained unmatched. There are 15 residues in the CDR3. Germline V CDR1 and CDR2: DFQATT, SNEGSKA (reference sequence).